Listed below are T cell receptor beta chains from one sample, sequenced in a study of graft-versus-host responses after intestinal transplantation. These receptors' targets are unknown. Generated by immunoSEQ multiplex PCR, the TCRdb table keeps only in-frame clones and is missing some. The sample consists of tens of thousands of clones, around 90% of them appearing once. The source material was unstimulated CD4+ T cells sorted from spleen or lymph node cells, sampled before transplant. These receptors were obtained from a human donor who was the organ donor for an intestinal transplant. Each CDR3 is given with its conserved first and last residue. Each record gives: D gene, J gene, V gene, clone size, CDR3 DNA, CDR3 protein. A D gene is named only where the DNA matches it firmly. Some rows mark clone size as missing; the rest say once, few, many or name a class of expanded clone.

NA TRBJ1-1 TRBV4-1 NA TGCGCCAGCAGCCATGGGCCCATGAACACTGAAGCTTTCTTT CASSHGPMNTEAFF
TRBD2 TRBJ2-1 TRBV4-1 once TGCGCCAGCAGCCAAGATCACGGTAGCGGGAGCAATGAGCAGTTCTTC CASSQDHGSGSNEQFF
TRBD2 TRBJ2-1 TRBV5-5 NA TGTGCCAGCAGCTTAAGCGGGAGCTCCTACAATGAGCAGTTCTTC CASSLSGSSYNEQFF
NA TRBJ2-5 TRBV2 NA TGTGCCAGCAGTGATTTTCAACAGCAAGAGACCCAGTACTTC CASSDFQQQETQYF
TRBD2 TRBJ2-4 TRBV19 NA TGTGCCAGTAGTATAGGAGCGGGAGCAAACATTCAGTACTTC CASSIGAGANIQYF
NA TRBJ2-1 TRBV7-9 NA TGTGCCAGCAGCCTCCGGACGGGGAGCTCCTACAATGAGCAGTTCTTC CASSLRTGSSYNEQFF
NA TRBJ1-3 TRBV21-1 NA TGTGCCAGCAGCAAAGCCTTGGACAGGCTCAATTCCCTCCGCACTGGAAACACCATATATTTT CASSKALDRLNSLRTGNTIYF
NA TRBJ2-7 TRBV11-2 NA TGTGCCAGCAGCCCCGTTAGCGGCTACGAGCAGTACTTC CASSPVSGYEQYF
NA TRBJ2-7 TRBV11-2 NA TGTGCCAGCAGCTTAGACGGGGAAGGGTACGAGCAGTACTTC CASSLDGEGYEQYF
NA TRBJ2-5 TRBV28 NA TGTGCCAGCAGTTTTGGGGAGACCCAGTACTTC CASSFGETQYF
NA TRBJ2-7 TRBV6-5 NA TGTGCCAGCAGCTTCCGGGAGGGGGCCTCCTACGAGCAGTACTTC CASSFREGASYEQYF
NA TRBJ1-4 TRBV28 NA TGTGCCAGCAGTCCCTCCGGAGGGGTGGCCCTTGGGGAAAAACTGTTTTTT CASSPSGGVALGEKLFF
NA TRBJ1-3 TRBV9 NA TGTGCCAGCAGCGTAGGGACAAACTCTGGAAACACCATATATTTT CASSVGTNSGNTIYF
NA TRBJ1-3 TRBV30 NA TGTGCCTGGAAAGGGCTTCCAGACACCATATATTTT CAWKGLPDTIYF
NA TRBJ2-2 TRBV18 NA TGTGCCAGCTCACCTCCGGGAACCGGGGAGCTGTTTTTT CASSPPGTGELFF
NA TRBJ1-1 TRBV2 NA TGTGCCAGCCGGTACAGGGAGCTCACTGAAGCTTTCTTT CASRYRELTEAFF
NA TRBJ1-5 TRBV6-4 few TGTGCCAGCAGTGAGGGTGCAGGGAAAGTTGTCTTTCAGCCCCAGCATTTT CASSEGAGKVVFQPQHF
NA TRBJ2-7 TRBV7-9 NA TGTGCCAGCAGCCTGCCCCCGGTGGGCGGTCGGGACTACGAGCAGTACTTC CASSLPPVGGRDYEQYF
TRBD1 TRBJ1-1 TRBV19 NA TGTGCCAGTACCTACCTGGGACAGCAGAACACTGAAGCTTTCTTT CASTYLGQQNTEAFF
NA TRBJ1-1 TRBV11-3 NA TGTGCCAGCAGCCGAGGGGGCACTGAAGCTTTCTTT CASSRGGTEAFF
NA TRBJ2-5 TRBV11-2 once TGTGCCAGCAGCTTAGACGGGTGGGGGAGAGAGACCCAGTACTTC CASSLDGWGRETQYF
NA TRBJ2-7 TRBV29-1 NA TGCAGCGTTGGAGTGTCCGCCTACGAGCAGTACTTC CSVGVSAYEQYF
TRBD2 TRBJ2-2 TRBV5-1 NA TGCGCCAGCAGCGAGCGGGAGGTTGGGACCGAGGAGCTGTTTTTT CASSEREVGTEELFF
NA TRBJ2-5 TRBV5-1 NA TGCGCCAGCAGCTTGAAAATTCTAACGGGAGCACAAGAGACCCAGTACTTC CASSLKILTGAQETQYF
NA TRBJ2-3 TRBV7-2 NA TGTGCCAGCAGCTTGCCCAGCAATCGGGACCACACAGATACGCAGTATTTT CASSLPSNRDHTDTQYF
TRBD2 TRBJ2-5 TRBV4-3 NA TGCGCCAGCAGCCCCGAGACTAGCGGGAAGGAGACCCAGTACTTC CASSPETSGKETQYF
NA TRBJ2-1 TRBV5-1 NA TGCGCCAGCAGCTTTGATGGGGGGACCTTCAATGAGCAGTTCTTC CASSFDGGTFNEQFF
NA TRBJ2-6 TRBV28 NA TGTGCCAGCAGTTACGGGGGAGCCCCCTCCTCTGGGGCCAACGTCCTGACTTTC CASSYGGAPSSGANVLTF
TRBD1 TRBJ2-1 TRBV5-4 NA TGTGCCAGCAGCCCGGGACAGGGTGATTACAATGAGCAGTTCTTC CASSPGQGDYNEQFF
NA TRBJ2-1 TRBV19 once TGTGCCAGTAGTCTACAGGCTACCCCGATGAATGAGCAGTTCTTC CASSLQATPMNEQFF
TRBD2 TRBJ2-1 TRBV7-2 NA TGTGCCAGCAGCTTAGCTAGCGGGAGCAATGAGCAGTTCTTC CASSLASGSNEQFF
NA TRBJ2-5 TRBV18 NA TGTGCCAGCTCACCGATGGAGACCCAGTACTTC CASSPMETQYF
TRBD2 TRBJ2-2 TRBV27 NA TGTGCCAGCAAAATGGGACTAGCGGCGAACACCGGGGAGCTGTTTTTT CASKMGLAANTGELFF
TRBD1 TRBJ2-7 TRBV9 NA TGTGCCAGCAGCGCCGGGACAGGGCCTTCCTACGAGCAGTACTTC CASSAGTGPSYEQYF
TRBD2 TRBJ2-7 TRBV27 NA TGTGCCAGCGGGGGGCGGGAGGCCCCCTACGAGCAGTACTTC CASGGREAPYEQYF
NA TRBJ1-1 TRBV18 NA TGTGCCACCAACCCGGGGGGGGCGAACACTGAAGCTTTCTTT CATNPGGANTEAFF
NA TRBJ2-7 TRBV30 NA TGTGCCTGGAGACCCCTTGGGCAGGTTTCGCTTTACGAGCAGTACTTC CAWRPLGQVSLYEQYF
NA TRBJ2-3 TRBV9 NA TGTGCCAGCAGCGTAGATAACAGAAAATCCATGGAGGCAGATACGCAGTATTTT CASSVDNRKSMEADTQYF
TRBD2 TRBJ2-3 TRBV19 once TGTGCCACGAGCAGGACTAGCGGGGGGGATACGCAGTATTTT CATSRTSGGDTQYF
NA TRBJ2-5 TRBV11-2 NA TGTGCCAGCAGCTTAGGGACCACTGGAGGGGGAGAGACCCAGTACTTC CASSLGTTGGGETQYF
NA TRBJ2-6 TRBV28 NA TGTGCCAGCAGTTTACACAGGGCTGGGGCCAACGTCCTGACTTTC CASSLHRAGANVLTF
TRBD1 TRBJ1-1 TRBV7-3 NA TGTGCCAGCAGCTCTAATACAGGGGCCGAAGCTTTCTTT CASSSNTGAEAFF
NA TRBJ1-3 TRBV6-1 NA TGTGCCAGCACTTTAACGACAGGCGCGGGAAACACCATATATTTT CASTLTTGAGNTIYF
TRBD2 TRBJ2-1 TRBV6-1 NA TGTGCCAGCAGTAAACTAGCGGGAGATAATGAGCAGTTCTTC CASSKLAGDNEQFF
TRBD1 TRBJ2-7 TRBV27 NA TGTGCCAGCAGACCCCGACAGGGATGGTCCTACGAGCAGTACTTC CASRPRQGWSYEQYF
NA TRBJ2-3 TRBV6-5 NA TGTGCCAGCGGTACTAGGTGGCCCACAGATACGCAGTATTTT CASGTRWPTDTQYF
NA TRBJ2-5 TRBV11-2 NA TGTGCCAGCAGCTTACAAGAGACCCAGTACTTC CASSLQETQYF
TRBD1 TRBJ1-2 TRBV30 NA TGTGCCTGGGACCGGGACAGGAGTGGCTACACCTTC CAWDRDRSGYTF